This passage covers 17 T cell receptor beta chains from one sample sequenced in a study of identifying expanded T cells in peripheral blood. Only in-frame clones appear in the TCRdb table, and some are missing; sequencing was by immunoSEQ multiplex PCR. The profile covers some 90,000 clones, with around 87% appearing a single time and 4.5% to 7% taken by the ten largest. Specimen: blood. These receptors all come from a person between 18 and 69 years old in good health.

This clone was recorded once. The chain uses TRBV29-1 and TRBJ2-7; D tentatively reads TRBD1 or TRBD2 (5 bases each). The V and J ends lost 3 bases and 2 bases respectively, with 17 bases between them. Germline CDR1 and CDR2: SQVTM and ANQGSEA. This CDR3 has 15 amino acids. The CDR3 here is CSVENGTRAAYEQYF. The CDR3 nucleotides are TGCAGCGTTGAGAACGGGACCAGAGCAGCCTACGAGCAGTACTTC.

The V call is TRBV18, the J call TRBJ1-2; D might be TRBD1 (5 bases). There are 14 residues in the CDR3. Trimming took 6 bases from V and 1 from J, leaving 12 bases between them. Germline V CDR1 and CDR2: KGHSH, LQKENI. This CDR3 reads CASSGRGFNYGYTF. CDR3 nucleotide sequence: TGTGCCAGCTCGGGGCGAGGGTTTAACTATGGCTACACCTTC.

The CDR3 sequence: CASSSGQEPQHF. In nucleotides, the CDR3 is TGTGCCAGCAGCTCCGGCCAGGAGCCCCAGCATTTT. The V call is TRBV7-9, the J call TRBJ1-5; D ambiguous. CDR1 SEHNR and CDR2 FQNEAQ come from the germline V gene (reference sequence). The CDR3 loop spans 12 amino acids. Trimming took 4 bases from V and 8 from J, leaving 9 bases between them.

V is TRBV30 and J is TRBJ2-5, with D maybe TRBD1 (5 bases). Near its end, the DNA agrees better with TRBJ2-7, so the J call may be wrong. This CDR3 contains 11 residues. Germline V lookup: CDR1 GTSNPN, CDR2 SVGIG (reference sequence). CDR3 in amino acids: CALTVTYEQYF. The CDR3 nucleotides are TGTGCCTTGACAGTTACCTACGAGCAGTACTTC.

The chain has TRBV4-3 and TRBJ1-1; D not resolved. The CDR3 runs to 13 residues. Trimming cost V 1 base and J 5 bases, with 8 bases left between them. Germline assignment: CDR1 LGHNA and CDR2 YSLEER. CDR3 loop: CASSQVISTEAFF. DNA for the CDR3: TGCGCCAGCAGCCAAGTGATAAGTACTGAAGCTTTCTTT.

V gene TRBV10-3 combines with J gene TRBJ1-1, with D hard to call. V was shortened by 0 bases and J by 1 base, with 12 bases between the two germline ends. This CDR3 comprises 16 residues. CDR1 and CDR2 (germline): ENHRY, SYGVKD. The CDR3 here is CAISESEVLKNTEAFF. For the CDR3, the DNA is TGTGCCATCAGTGAGTCAGAGGTCTTGAAGAACACTGAAGCTTTCTTT.

V is TRBV30 and J is TRBJ1-5, with unresolved D. Per germline, CDR1 GTSNPN and CDR2 SVGIG (reference sequence). Trimming stripped 1 base from V and 4 bases from J, with 11 bases between. The CDR3 covers 14 residues. CDR3 sequence reads: CAWSGVNLNQPQHF. The DNA of the CDR3 is TGTGCCTGGAGTGGGGTAAACCTTAATCAGCCCCAGCATTTT.

The chain couples TRBV4-1 to TRBJ1-2; TRBD1 is a possible D gene (6 bases). CDR1 and CDR2 (germline): MGHRA, YSYEKL. This CDR3 is built from 17 residues. V was pared by 1 base and J by 2 bases, with 17 bases between. CDR3 coding DNA: TGCGCCAGCAGCCAAGCTCCTGGGTGGGGGCAGAACTATGGCTACACCTTC. Its protein product is CASSQAPGWGQNYGYTF.

The V gene is TRBV5-1, the J gene TRBJ1-4, with D possibly TRBD1 on 5 matching bases. Germline CDR1 reads SGHRS; CDR2 reads YFSETQ. V gave up 4 bases and J gave up 8 bases, with 15 bases separating them. The CDR3 loop spans 14 amino acids. CDR3 region: CASSRAGQEEKLFF. The CDR3 coding sequence is TGCGCCAGCAGCCGTGCTGGACAAGAAGAAAAACTGTTTTTT.

The V call is TRBV28, the J call TRBJ1-2; D gene unclear. Germline V lookup: CDR1 MDHEN, CDR2 SYDVKM. The V and J ends lost 6 bases and 0 bases respectively, with 8 bases between them. The CDR3 runs 13 residues. CDR3 sequence (DNA): TGTGCCAGCAGCACCATAGCTAACTATGGCTACACCTTC. As protein: CASSTIANYGYTF.

The V and J genes are TRBV6-1 and TRBJ1-2, with a tentative D call TRBD1 (6 bases). The CDR3 is 13 residues long. Trimming cost V 5 bases and J 11 bases, with 18 bases left between them. Germline-derived CDR1 and CDR2 are MNHNS and SASEGT. CDR3 bases: TGTGCCAGCAGTCCGCGACAGGTTTTGGGTTACACCTTC. The encoded protein is CASSPRQVLGYTF.

The chain has TRBV7-8 and TRBJ2-1; possibly TRBD1 or TRBD2 for D (5 bases each). Between the trimmed V and J ends, which lost 8 bases and 7 bases, there was a span of 9 bases. The CDR3 spans 11 residues. Germline V gene lookup returns CDR1 SGHVS and CDR2 FQNEAQ. The CDR3 protein is CASSEGNEQFF. The DNA of the CDR3 is TGTGCCAGCTCCGAGGGGAATGAGCAGTTCTTC.

The chain carries TRBV9 and TRBJ1-4, with 7 bases identical to TRBD1. Looked up from germline, CDR1 is SGDLS and CDR2 is YYNGEE. The V and J ends lost 3 bases and 4 bases, in that order; junction bases with no gene match: 9. This CDR3 is 16 amino acids long. The DNA for the CDR3 is TGTGCCAGCAGCGCATTAGGGGGCTGGGGTAATGAAAAACTGTTTTTT. This translates into CASSALGGWGNEKLFF.

J is TRBJ1-2 and V is TRBV7-9, with D unresolved. The germline CDR1 and CDR2 sequences are SEHNR and FQNEAQ (reference sequence). Trimming took 5 bases from V and 4 from J, leaving 17 bases between them. This CDR3 region has 15 residues. The DNA for the CDR3 is TGTGCCAGCAGCCCAAGGACGGCTATCTTCTATGGCTACACCTTC. As protein: CASSPRTAIFYGYTF.

This chain uses TRBV28 with TRBJ1-1; D unclear. This CDR3 has 11 amino acids. V lost 5 bases to trimming and J lost 11 bases, with 12 bases between them. Germline CDR1 is MDHEN and CDR2 is SYDVKM. The CDR3 DNA reads TGTGCCAGCAGTCGAGAAATGGGGGCTTTCTTT. Translating gives CASSREMGAFF.

CDR3 residues: CASSINRGPNTGELFF. In nucleotides, the CDR3 is TGTGCCAGCAGCATAAACAGGGGGCCGAACACCGGGGAGCTGTTTTTT. The rearrangement uses TRBV11-3 and TRBJ2-2; TRBD1 matches at 9 bases. This CDR3 spans 16 amino acids. Germline V gene sequence: CDR1 SGHNT, CDR2 YENEEA. Trimming at V came to 5 bases and at J to 0 bases, leaving 4 bases not matched to a gene.

The CDR3 reads CASSQELTSGGLAKNIQYF. CDR3 sequence (DNA): TGCGCCAGCAGCCAGGAATTGACTAGCGGGGGGTTAGCCAAAAACATTCAGTACTTC. The chain has TRBV4-3 and TRBJ2-4, with 13 bases matching TRBD2. Germline lookup yields CDR1 LGHNA and CDR2 YSLEER. Trimming removed 3 bases from V and 0 bases from J; junction bases left unmatched: 8. The CDR3 has 19 amino acids.